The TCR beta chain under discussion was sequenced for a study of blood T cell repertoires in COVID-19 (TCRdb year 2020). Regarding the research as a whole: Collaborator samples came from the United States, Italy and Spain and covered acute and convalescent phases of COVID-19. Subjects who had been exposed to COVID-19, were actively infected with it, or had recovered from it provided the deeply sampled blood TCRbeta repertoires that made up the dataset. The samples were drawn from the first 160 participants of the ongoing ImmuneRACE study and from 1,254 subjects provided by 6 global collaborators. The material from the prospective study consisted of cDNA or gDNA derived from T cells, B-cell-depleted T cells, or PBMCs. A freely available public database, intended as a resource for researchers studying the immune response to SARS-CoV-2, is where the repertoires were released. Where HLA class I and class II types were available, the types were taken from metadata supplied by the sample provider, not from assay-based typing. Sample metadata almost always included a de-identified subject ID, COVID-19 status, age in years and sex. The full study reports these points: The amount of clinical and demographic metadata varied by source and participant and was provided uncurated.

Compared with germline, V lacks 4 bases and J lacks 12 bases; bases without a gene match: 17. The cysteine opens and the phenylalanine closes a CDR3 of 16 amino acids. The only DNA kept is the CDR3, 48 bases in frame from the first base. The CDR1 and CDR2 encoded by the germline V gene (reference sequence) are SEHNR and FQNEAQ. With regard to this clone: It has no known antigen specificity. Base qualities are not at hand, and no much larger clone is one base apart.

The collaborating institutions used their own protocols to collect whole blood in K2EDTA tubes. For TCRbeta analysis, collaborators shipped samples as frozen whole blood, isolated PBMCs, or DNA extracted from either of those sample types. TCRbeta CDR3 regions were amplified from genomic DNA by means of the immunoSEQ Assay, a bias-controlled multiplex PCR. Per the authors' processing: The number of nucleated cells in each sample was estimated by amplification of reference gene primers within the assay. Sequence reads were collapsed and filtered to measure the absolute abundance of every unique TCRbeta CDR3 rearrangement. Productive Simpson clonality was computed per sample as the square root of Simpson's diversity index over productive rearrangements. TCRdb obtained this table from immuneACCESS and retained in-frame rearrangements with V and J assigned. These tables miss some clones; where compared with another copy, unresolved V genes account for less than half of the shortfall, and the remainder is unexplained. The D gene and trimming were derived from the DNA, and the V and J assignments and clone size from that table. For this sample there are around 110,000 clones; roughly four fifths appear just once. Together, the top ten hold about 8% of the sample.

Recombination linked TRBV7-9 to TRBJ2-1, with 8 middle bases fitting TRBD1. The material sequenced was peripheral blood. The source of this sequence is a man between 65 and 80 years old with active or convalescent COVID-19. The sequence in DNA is TGTGCCAGCAGCTCAACCGGGACAGGCCGGACCGGGGGGCAGTTCTTC. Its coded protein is CASSSTGTGRTGGQFF.